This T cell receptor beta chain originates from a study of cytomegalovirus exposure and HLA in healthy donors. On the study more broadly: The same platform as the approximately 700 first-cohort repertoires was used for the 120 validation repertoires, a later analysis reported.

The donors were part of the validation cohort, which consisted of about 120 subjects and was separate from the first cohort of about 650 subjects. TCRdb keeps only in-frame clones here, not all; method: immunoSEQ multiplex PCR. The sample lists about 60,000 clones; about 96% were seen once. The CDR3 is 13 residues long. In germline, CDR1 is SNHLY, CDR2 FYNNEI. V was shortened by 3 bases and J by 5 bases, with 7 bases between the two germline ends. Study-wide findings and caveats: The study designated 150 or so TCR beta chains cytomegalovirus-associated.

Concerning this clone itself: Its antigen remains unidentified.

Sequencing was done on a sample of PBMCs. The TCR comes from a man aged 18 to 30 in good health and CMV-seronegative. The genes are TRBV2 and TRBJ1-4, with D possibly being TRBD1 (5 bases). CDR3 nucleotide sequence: TGTGCCAGCAGTGATGACAGAAATGAAAAACTGTTTTTT. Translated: CASSDDRNEKLFF.